The TCR beta chain under discussion was sequenced for a study of cytomegalovirus exposure and HLA in healthy donors. The germline gives CDR1 SGHRS, CDR2 YFSETQ. Unmatched junction bases numbered 4, after V lost 5 bases and J lost 5 bases. The CDR3 sequence is 14 residues long. PCR amplification relied on 60 Vbeta primers (plus 13 Jbeta primers). TCRdb keeps only in-frame clones here, not all; method: immunoSEQ multiplex PCR. The table gives around 140,000 clones; the top ten clones make up 0.8% to 1% of it. The receptor's source is a male donor in good health and CMV-seronegative. The sequenced sample consisted of PBMCs. V usage is TRBV5-1 and J usage is TRBJ2-2, with TRBD1 matching over 9 bases. The DNA for the CDR3 is TGCGCCAGCAGGACAGGGGGTGCGACCGGGGAGCTGTTTTTT. This translates into CASRTGGATGELFF.